The 15 T cell receptor beta chains in this list originate from one sample, sequenced in a study of shared clonotypes between healthy human individuals. The naive CD8 subset, CD45RO-negative cells positively selected for CCR7, excluded terminally differentiated effector memory CD45RA+ cells. The data were produced by immunoSEQ multiplex PCR, yet TCRdb's version contains in-frame clones alone and is incomplete. The repertoire holds roughly 1,800,000 clones, with approximately 94% as singletons. The sample was naive CD8+ T cells sorted from blood. These receptors all stem from a man younger than 35 in good health.

V usage is TRBV27 and J usage is TRBJ1-5, with D possibly TRBD1 on 5 matching bases. The V gene lost 6 bases and the J gene lost 1 base, with 10 bases spanning the gap. Germline-derived CDR1 and CDR2 are MNHEY and SMNVEV (reference sequence). The CDR3 covers 14 residues. The DNA of the CDR3 is TGTGCCAGCAGGCCTCCAGGGAGCAATCAGCCCCAGCATTTT. Protein: CASRPPGSNQPQHF.

V and J are TRBV5-1 and TRBJ2-7; D may match TRBD1 or TRBD2 (5 bases each). Germline CDR1 is SGHRS and CDR2 is YFSETQ. This CDR3 is built from 14 residues. V shed 3 bases and J shed 1 base, with 11 bases lying between them. Written as DNA, the CDR3 is TGCGCCAGCAGCTGGGACGGGCCTTCCTACGAGCAGTACTTC. Translating gives CASSWDGPSYEQYF.

J is TRBJ2-7 and V is TRBV5-1; 7 bases agree with TRBD1. Unmatched junction bases numbered 7, after V lost 5 bases and J lost 2 bases. This CDR3 is 14 amino acids long. Looked up from germline, CDR1 is SGHRS and CDR2 is YFSETQ. In DNA form, the CDR3 reads TGCGCCAGCAGTTCCGTCGGGACAGCCTACGAGCAGTACTTC. Its translation: CASSSVGTAYEQYF.

The chain employs TRBV7-6 and TRBJ2-7; the D is unclear. Deletions cut 2 bases from V and 0 bases from J, with 11 bases between. The germline CDR1 and CDR2 sequences are SGHVS and FNYEAQ. This CDR3 has 15 residues. The CDR3 is CASSLQADSSYEQYF. CDR3 coding DNA: TGTGCCAGCAGCTTACAGGCTGATAGCTCCTACGAGCAGTACTTC. Based on the CDR3 plus reference TRBV7-6 and TRBJ2-7, the full variable domain is GAGVSQSPRYKVTKRGQDVALRCDPISGHVSLYWYRQALGQGPEFLTYFNYEAQQDKSGLPNDRFSAERPEGSISTLTIQRTEQRDSAMYRCASSLQADSSYEQYFGPGTRLTVT.

The rearrangement links TRBV29-1 to TRBJ2-5; TRBD2 aligns across 11 bases. Germline V gene sequence: CDR1 SQVTM, CDR2 ANQGSEA. Trimming cost V 1 base and J 5 bases; bases outside gene matches: 3. The CDR3 consists of 14 residues. The CDR3 DNA reads TGCAGCGTTGAAGGACTAGCGGGGTATGAGACCCAGTACTTC. Amino acids: CSVEGLAGYETQYF.

This rearrangement joins TRBV5-3 to TRBJ1-4; 8 bases fit TRBD1. TRBV5-3 is placed among ORFs of uncertain function. V trimming: 4 bases; J trimming: 7 bases; junction bases outside the gene matches: 9. CDR3 length equals 15 residues. CDR3 in amino acids: CARSARGRVGEKLFF. CDR3 nucleotides: TGTGCCAGAAGCGCCAGGGGGCGGGTTGGTGAAAAACTGTTTTTT.

The chain links TRBV25-1 to TRBJ1-5; D gene ambiguous. The CDR3 consists of 14 residues. Trimming stripped 6 bases from V and 10 bases from J, with 19 bases between. The germline V gene encodes CDR1 MGHDK and CDR2 SYGVNS. The CDR3 sequence: CASSGSSGFTPQHF. CDR3 nucleotide sequence: TGTGCCAGCAGCGGGTCGTCGGGCTTTACCCCCCAGCATTTT.

The chain employs TRBV19 and TRBJ2-7; no clear D gene. V was pared by 5 bases and J by 4 bases, with 9 bases between. The CDR3 spans 12 residues. Germline V gene lookup returns CDR1 LNHDA and CDR2 SQIVND (reference sequence). CDR3 sequence (DNA): TGTGCCAGTAGTCCCGGCCAATACGAGCAGTACTTC. The encoded protein is CASSPGQYEQYF.

V is TRBV4-1 and J is TRBJ2-1; TRBD2 matches at 12 bases. With V trimmed by 3 bases and J by 5 bases, 8 bases remained unmatched. The germline gives CDR1 MGHRA, CDR2 YSYEKL. This CDR3 spans 17 amino acids. The CDR3 coding sequence is TGCGCCAGCAGCCACCCTCTAGCGGGAGGGCCCCACAATGAGCAGTTCTTC. Translation gives CASSHPLAGGPHNEQFF.

The chain combines TRBV28 with TRBJ1-5; no firm D call. CDR3 length: 13 residues. V shed 7 bases and J shed 9 bases, with 16 bases lying between them. The V gene's germline CDR1 is MDHEN and CDR2 SYDVKM. CDR3 nucleotide sequence: TGTGCCAGCAACCTTAGAGCCCCAGGGCCCCAGCATTTT. Translating gives CASNLRAPGPQHF.

The chain couples TRBV7-6 to TRBJ1-1; D gene uncertain. The V end lost 5 bases, the J end lost 4 bases, and 11 bases lay between the germline ends. Per the germline V gene, CDR1 is SGHVS and CDR2 is FNYEAQ. There are 13 residues in the CDR3. CDR3 in amino acids: CASSASESTEAFF. Here the CDR3 DNA reads TGTGCCAGCAGCGCCAGTGAGAGCACTGAAGCTTTCTTT.

The genes are TRBV19 and TRBJ1-4; TRBD1 agrees at 10 bases. With V trimmed by 6 bases and J by 0 bases, 4 bases remained unmatched. Germline V gene sequence: CDR1 LNHDA, CDR2 SQIVND (reference sequence). CDR3 length equals 16 residues. The CDR3 bases are TGTGCCAGTAGGACCGGACAGGGGGCAACTAATGAAAAACTGTTTTTT. Residues: CASRTGQGATNEKLFF.

The chain combines TRBV11-2 with TRBJ2-3; 9 nucleotides align to TRBD1. Trimming cost V 5 bases and J 2 bases; bases outside gene matches: 5. The germline V gene has CDR1 SGHAT and CDR2 FQNNGV. This CDR3 comprises 15 residues. DNA of the CDR3: TGTGCCAGCAGCCTGACAGGGGGTATCACAGATACGCAGTATTTT. Translating gives CASSLTGGITDTQYF.

This clone has a handful of counts. V usage is TRBV10-2 and J usage is TRBJ2-7; 10 bases align to TRBD2. The germline V gene encodes CDR1 WSHSY and CDR2 SAAADI. This CDR3 spans 14 amino acids. J was trimmed by 5 bases and V by 6 bases; bases with no gene match: 7. In DNA form, the CDR3 reads TGCGCCAGCAGAGCTAGCGGGAGTGCCCACGAGCAGTACTTC. Translated: CASRASGSAHEQYF.

The chain links TRBV27 to TRBJ1-1; 12 bases agree with TRBD1. The CDR3 covers 15 residues. CDR1 is MNHEY and CDR2 is SMNVEV in the germline V gene (reference sequence). V was pared by 6 bases and J by 6 bases, with 8 bases of the junction left unmatched. The CDR3, as DNA: TGTGCCAGCAGCCTCCAGGGACAGGGGGCTTCTGAAGCTTTCTTT. Translating gives CASSLQGQGASEAFF.